This T cell receptor (beta chain) was identified during a study of T-cell reconstitution after alpha-beta-depleted transplantation in children. Molecular barcoding with unique molecular identifiers was used for the TCRbeta library. One entry per CDR3 protein results from TCRdb running MiXCR on the PCR reads. The sample gives roughly 590,000 distinct CDR3 sequences, approximately 15% of which show up once; 0.9% to 1.2% is in the top ten. The CDR3 spans 15 residues. Germline V lookup: CDR1 SGHTA, CDR2 FQGNSA. The V end lost 1 base, the J end lost 4 bases, and 10 bases lay between the germline ends. The specimen comprised PBMCs from the stem cell graft donor, sampled from the stem cell graft. The rearrangement uses TRBV7-2 and TRBJ2-2; D unresolved. The sequence derives from a human donor who donated a stem cell graft to a child with acute myeloid leukemia. The CDR3 here is CASSLGSVVTGELFF. DNA of the CDR3: TGTGCCAGCAGCTTAGGTTCGGTGGTCACCGGGGAGCTGTTTTTT.